Shown below are 31 T cell receptor beta chains from a single sample sequenced in a study of shared clonotypes between healthy human individuals (dated by TCRdb to 2018 to 2020). The library was obtained by the immunoSEQ multiplex PCR assay. TCRdb took over this immuneACCESS table, retaining in-frame rearrangements with V and J assigned. Such tables are incomplete; in checked studies, under half of the missing clones stem from an unresolved V gene, and the remainder is unexplained. The sample table contains more than 2,000,000 clones; only one count was recorded for approximately 92% of them. The ten largest clones capture around 0.15% of the sample. The sequenced sample was naive CD4+ T cells sorted from blood. Per the publication, the cell subset or site label means: CD45RA+ positively selected. Receptors were obtained from a young man in good health.

The CDR3 loop is CASSLGLDKAFF. In DNA, the CDR3 is TGCGCCAGCAGCCTGGGGCTAGATAAAGCTTTCTTT. The chain has TRBV5-1 and TRBJ1-1; the D gene is possibly TRBD1 (5 bases). The CDR3 length is 12 residues. Germline assignment: CDR1 SGHRS and CDR2 YFSETQ. V shed 4 bases and J shed 9 bases, with 13 bases lying between them.

This chain uses TRBV10-3 with TRBJ2-3; D may be TRBD1 (6 bases). Germline lookup yields CDR1 ENHRY and CDR2 SYGVKD. This CDR3 region has 16 residues. Trimming cost V 6 bases and J 3 bases, with 19 bases left between them. DNA of the CDR3: TGTGCCATCAGAGCCCCGACAGGAGGTCCGACAGATACGCAGTATTTT. Residues: CAIRAPTGGPTDTQYF.

This rearrangement joins TRBV7-2 to TRBJ2-2; D is perhaps TRBD2 (6 bases). Germline V gene lookup returns CDR1 SGHTA and CDR2 FQGNSA. This CDR3 is 17 amino acids long. V shed 2 bases and J shed 2 bases, with 15 bases lying between them. The CDR3, as DNA: TGTGCCAGCAGCTTAATTCACGGGAGCGCCAACACCGGGGAGCTGTTTTTT. Translating it yields CASSLIHGSANTGELFF.

The V and J genes are TRBV10-3 and TRBJ1-4, with TRBD1 identical over 11 bases. Germline values: CDR1 ENHRY, CDR2 SYGVKD. With 5 bases clipped from V and 1 base from J, the junction kept 3 bases outside the gene matches. The CDR3 spans 16 residues. CDR3 region: CAISPGTGGTNEKLFF. For the CDR3, the DNA is TGTGCCATCAGTCCCGGGACAGGGGGAACTAATGAAAAACTGTTTTTT.

CDR3 DNA sequence: TGTGCCAGCAGTATTTCGTTCGGCAGCAATCAGCCCCAGCATTTT. It translates to CASSISFGSNQPQHF. The genes are TRBV28 and TRBJ1-5; the D is unclear. V lost 5 bases, J lost 1 base, and 12 bases lay in between. Germline V lookup: CDR1 MDHEN, CDR2 SYDVKM. The CDR3 runs to 15 residues.

The chain employs TRBV4-1 and TRBJ2-5, with 9 bases identical to TRBD2. J lost 5 bases, V lost 1 base, and 14 bases had no gene match. CDR1 and CDR2 from the germline V gene are MGHRA and YSYEKL. This CDR3 has 18 residues. The CDR3 here is CASSQVRGERGVAETQYF. The CDR3 DNA is TGCGCCAGCAGCCAAGTGAGGGGCGAGCGGGGGGTTGCGGAGACCCAGTACTTC.

V gene TRBV28 combines with J gene TRBJ1-4; 7 bases are shared with TRBD1. V lost 7 bases and J lost 8; bases outside the gene matches: 10. The germline V gene encodes CDR1 MDHEN and CDR2 SYDVKM. The CDR3 contains 14 residues. Here the CDR3 reads CASINRGPAEKLFF. The CDR3 DNA follows: TGTGCCAGCATAAACAGGGGCCCGGCGGAAAAACTGTTTTTT.

The V call is TRBV5-6, the J call TRBJ1-5, with 7 bases identical to TRBD1. The CDR3 sequence is 16 residues long. From germline, CDR1 is SGHDT and CDR2 YYEEEE. The trim removed 2 bases at V and 0 bases at J, leaving 5 bases unmatched. CDR3 bases: TGTGCCAGCAGCTTAAACAGGGGACTTAGCAATCAGCCCCAGCATTTT. Residues: CASSLNRGLSNQPQHF.

This chain uses TRBV11-2 with TRBJ2-7; 10 positions agree with TRBD1. Germline-derived CDR1 and CDR2 are SGHAT and FQNNGV. This CDR3 comprises 15 residues. The junction had 10 bases not matched to a gene; V was cut back by 5 bases and J by 6 bases. The CDR3 DNA is TGTGCCAGCAGCGACCGGGACAGGGGATTTGGCGAGCAGTACTTC. It is translated as CASSDRDRGFGEQYF.

About this clone: A junction boundary mismatches the germline segment, possibly from a read error. The CDR3 nucleotides are TGTGCCACCAGCAGAGACGGAGGGAAAAGCATTCAGTACTTC. This translates into CATSRDGGKSIQYF. The rearrangement joins TRBV15 to TRBJ2-4; D is possibly TRBD2 (6 bases). Germline V CDR1 and CDR2: LNHNV, YYDKDF (reference sequence). The CDR3 consists of 14 residues.

The chain combines TRBV6-5 with TRBJ2-5, with D unclear. The CDR3 sequence is 15 residues long. In germline, CDR1 is MNHEY, CDR2 SVGAGI. V was pared by 2 bases and J by 2 bases, with 12 bases between. The CDR3 bases are TGTGCCAGCAGTTACCTCAAAACCCGACAAGAGACCCAGTACTTC. It yields the protein CASSYLKTRQETQYF.

This clone occurred once. The chain combines TRBV11-2 with TRBJ2-1, with 14 bases fitting TRBD2. The CDR3 length is 15 residues. The trim removed 7 bases at V and 7 bases at J, leaving 6 bases unmatched. The germline gives CDR1 SGHAT, CDR2 FQNNGV. CDR3 sequence reads: CASKGTSGSGNEQFF. CDR3 nucleotide sequence: TGTGCCAGCAAGGGGACTAGCGGGAGTGGTAATGAGCAGTTCTTC.

This chain joins TRBV28 and TRBJ2-7; 7 bases agree with TRBD1. V shed 6 bases and J 7 bases; nucleotides not matched to a gene: 12. The germline V gene encodes CDR1 MDHEN and CDR2 SYDVKM. The CDR3 is 14 amino acids. The CDR3 DNA reads TGTGCCAGCAGCCCGGGACAGCCCGGTAGGGAGCAGTACTTC. Protein sequence: CASSPGQPGREQYF.

The J gene is TRBJ2-3, the V gene TRBV2, with TRBD1 matching 8 bases. This CDR3 has 15 amino acids. CDR1 and CDR2 from the germline V gene are SNHLY and FYNNEI. V was pared by 6 bases and J by 4 bases, with 9 bases of the junction left unmatched. The CDR3 DNA follows: TGTGCCAGCAGCTCAGGACAGGGAGGCGCAGATACGCAGTATTTT. Encoded protein: CASSSGQGGADTQYF.

This sequence joins TRBV28 and TRBJ1-1, with a tentative D call TRBD1 (5 bases). V was trimmed by 7 bases and J by 4 bases, leaving 16 bases between them. The CDR3 runs to 14 residues. Germline V lookup: CDR1 MDHEN, CDR2 SYDVKM. DNA of the CDR3: TGTGCCAGCAAGGTGGGAGGGGCGGGCACTGAAGCTTTCTTT. As protein: CASKVGGAGTEAFF.

The chain couples TRBV6-1 to TRBJ1-2; D is possibly TRBD1 (5 bases). The CDR3 contains 11 residues. V shed 10 bases and J shed 10 bases, with 16 bases lying between them. Germline CDR1 and CDR2: MNHNS and SASEGT. Written as DNA, the CDR3 is TGTGCCACCATCCTTGGGGGGTTCTACACCTTC. Protein product: CATILGGFYTF.

This chain uses TRBV5-1 with TRBJ2-1, with 8 positions matching TRBD2. V was pared by 4 bases and J by 15 bases, with 9 bases of the junction left unmatched. From germline, CDR1 is SGHRS and CDR2 YFSETQ. This CDR3 is built from 12 residues. CDR3 coding DNA: TGCGCCAGCAGCGGGGGACTAGACGTTATGTTCTTC. This encodes CASSGGLDVMFF.

The chain couples TRBV5-4 to TRBJ1-1; perhaps TRBD1 as D (6 bases). CDR1 and CDR2 from the germline V gene are SGHNT and YYREEE (reference sequence). This CDR3 is 13 amino acids long. V gave up 4 bases and J gave up 10 bases, with 17 bases separating them. CDR3 residues: CASSLTGTGGAFF. As DNA, the CDR3 is TGTGCCAGCAGCCTCACAGGGACGGGTGGAGCTTTCTTT.

This clone has only a few counts. The chain carries TRBV6-6 and TRBJ1-5, with D perhaps matching TRBD1 (6 bases). The germline CDR1 and CDR2 sequences are MNHNY and SVGAGI (reference sequence). The CDR3 has 16 residues. The ends were cut back, 2 bases at V and 5 bases at J, with 16 bases in the middle. The CDR3 region has the DNA TGTGCCAGCAGTTACGGGAGACAGGCCAGCGATCAGCCCCAGCATTTT. Its protein is CASSYGRQASDQPQHF.

Here the CDR3 reads CASTSPGSPLHF. The CDR3 DNA reads TGTGCCAGCACCTCCCCGGGTTCACCCCTCCACTTT. The chain is built from TRBV6-5 and TRBJ1-6; D gene ambiguous. The CDR3 extends over 12 amino acids. The germline V and J ends were trimmed by 7 bases and 9 bases, with 10 bases remaining between them. Looked up from germline, CDR1 is MNHEY and CDR2 is SVGAGI.

This chain uses TRBV5-1 with TRBJ2-5, with D tentatively TRBD2 (7 bases). Germline lookup yields CDR1 SGHRS and CDR2 YFSETQ. The CDR3 is 15 amino acids. V was clipped by 9 bases and J by 0 bases, with 18 bases between them. DNA for the CDR3: TGCGCCACCGTCGAGGGGGGGGCCTACCAAGAGACCCAGTACTTC. Translating gives CATVEGGAYQETQYF.

This clone is a singleton in its sample. The chain has TRBV25-1 and TRBJ2-5; 9 positions agree with TRBD2. The DNA end favors TRBJ2-7, so the J call may be wrong. The length of the CDR3 is 16 residues. Germline V gives CDR1 MGHDK, CDR2 SYGVNS. The DNA of the CDR3 is TGTGCCAGCAGTTCTCTACCGGGTAGCGGGGGATACGAGCAGTACTTC. Protein: CASSSLPGSGGYEQYF.

This sequence joins TRBV19 and TRBJ2-6; TRBD1 matches at 7 bases. This CDR3 comprises 21 residues. The V and J ends lost 6 bases and 0 bases, in that order; junction bases with no gene match: 20. Per germline, CDR1 LNHDA and CDR2 SQIVND (reference sequence). This CDR3 reads CASSRPGQAKPVSSGANVLTF. CDR3 DNA sequence: TGTGCCAGTAGCCGACCTGGACAGGCCAAACCCGTAAGCTCTGGGGCCAACGTCCTGACTTTC.

The V and J genes are TRBV9 and TRBJ2-1; D gene uncertain. The CDR3 runs to 15 residues. In germline, CDR1 is SGDLS, CDR2 YYNGEE. Trimming pared 4 bases from V and 0 bases from J, leaving 11 bases between. This CDR3 is CASSPGHPSYNEQFF. In DNA, the CDR3 is TGTGCCAGCAGCCCCGGGCACCCCTCCTACAATGAGCAGTTCTTC.

V is TRBV5-1 and J is TRBJ1-2; D is unclear. The CDR3 covers 15 residues. Trimming removed 4 bases from V and 7 bases from J, with 20 bases in between. The germline gives CDR1 SGHRS, CDR2 YFSETQ. The CDR3 loop reads CASSPSAQALSGYTF. In DNA, the CDR3 is TGCGCCAGCAGCCCATCGGCCCAGGCTCTGAGTGGCTACACCTTC.

This chain uses TRBV5-1 with TRBJ2-5; no reliable D call. The germline V gene encodes CDR1 SGHRS and CDR2 YFSETQ. V was clipped by 1 base and J by 5 bases, with 6 bases between them. The CDR3 extends over 12 amino acids. CDR3 in DNA: TGCGCCAGCAGCTTGTTGGACGAGACCCAGTACTTC. This encodes CASSLLDETQYF. Based on the CDR3 plus reference TRBV5-1 and TRBJ2-5, the full variable domain is KAGVTQTPRYLIKTRGQQVTLSCSPISGHRSVSWYQQTPGQGLQFLFEYFSETQRNKGNFPGRFSGRQFSNSRSEMNVSTLELGDSALYLCASSLLDETQYFGPGTRLLVL.

V gene TRBV20-1 combines with J gene TRBJ2-1; 9 nucleotides agree with TRBD1. The CDR3 is 11 residues long. Trimming at V came to 5 bases and at J to 15 bases, leaving 8 bases not matched to a gene. Germline CDR1 and CDR2: DFQATT and SNEGSKA (reference sequence). The CDR3 region is CSARFRDRAFF. DNA for the CDR3: TGCAGTGCTCGATTCCGGGACAGGGCGTTCTTC.

The rearrangement links TRBV10-3 to TRBJ1-3, with D tentatively TRBD1 (6 bases). V was cut by 6 bases and J by 0 bases, with 9 bases left in between. Germline lookup yields CDR1 ENHRY and CDR2 SYGVKD. This CDR3 is built from 14 residues. In DNA form, the CDR3 reads TGTGCCATCAGGGAAGGGGGCTCTGGAAACACCATATATTTT. Protein sequence: CAIREGGSGNTIYF.

The V call is TRBV7-9, the J call TRBJ1-6; the match to TRBD1 covers 8 bases. The CDR3 loop spans 16 amino acids. Trimming took 3 bases from V and 7 from J; bases not matched to a gene: 8. Germline loops: CDR1 SEHNR, CDR2 FQNEAQ (reference sequence). DNA for the CDR3: TGTGCCAGCAGCTTCCTGACCGGGACAGGAAATTCACCCCTCCACTTT. Translation gives CASSFLTGTGNSPLHF.

V and J are TRBV6-5 and TRBJ2-5; 9 bases match TRBD1. Per the germline V gene, CDR1 is MNHEY and CDR2 is SVGAGI. CDR3 length: 13 residues. Losses at the gene ends were 6 bases for V and 7 bases for J; bases not matched to a gene: 6. The CDR3 region has the DNA TGTGCCAGCAGAAACAGGGGGCAGGGGACCCAGTACTTC. Encoded protein: CASRNRGQGTQYF.

This chain connects TRBV5-1 to TRBJ2-2; TRBD1 agrees at 8 bases. CDR3 size: 16 residues. V shed 4 bases, J shed 3 bases, and the junction held 8 bases outside the gene matches. The germline V gene has CDR1 SGHRS and CDR2 YFSETQ. CDR3 bases: TGCGCCAGCAGCATAATCTTACAGGGGGACACCGGGGAGCTGTTTTTT. Translated: CASSIILQGDTGELFF.